This T cell receptor beta chain was identified during a study of cytomegalovirus exposure and HLA in healthy donors. Study-level points and caveats: Presence/absence analyses assumed roughly uniform sequencing depth across donors, which may not hold. Most observed TCR sequences were rare, whereas some public TCRs were detected in many donors.

Of note for this clone: Its antigen is unknown.

This CDR3 is 14 amino acids long. Per germline, CDR1 MNHNS and CDR2 SASEGT. With 4 bases removed from V and 8 bases from J, the gap between germline ends came to 12 bases. PCR used 60 Vbeta primers and 13 Jbeta primers. TCRdb's copy holds only in-frame clones and misses some; the assay was immunoSEQ multiplex PCR. This sample's clone table lists roughly 70,000 clones. The sample comprised PBMCs. V usage is TRBV6-1 and J usage is TRBJ1-6; perhaps TRBD1 as D (5 bases). This TCR derives from a man between 40 and 49 years old in good health and CMV-seronegative. CDR3 sequence: CASSVGEVYSPLHF. DNA for the CDR3: TGTGCCAGCAGTGTGGGGGAGGTTTATTCACCCCTCCACTTT.